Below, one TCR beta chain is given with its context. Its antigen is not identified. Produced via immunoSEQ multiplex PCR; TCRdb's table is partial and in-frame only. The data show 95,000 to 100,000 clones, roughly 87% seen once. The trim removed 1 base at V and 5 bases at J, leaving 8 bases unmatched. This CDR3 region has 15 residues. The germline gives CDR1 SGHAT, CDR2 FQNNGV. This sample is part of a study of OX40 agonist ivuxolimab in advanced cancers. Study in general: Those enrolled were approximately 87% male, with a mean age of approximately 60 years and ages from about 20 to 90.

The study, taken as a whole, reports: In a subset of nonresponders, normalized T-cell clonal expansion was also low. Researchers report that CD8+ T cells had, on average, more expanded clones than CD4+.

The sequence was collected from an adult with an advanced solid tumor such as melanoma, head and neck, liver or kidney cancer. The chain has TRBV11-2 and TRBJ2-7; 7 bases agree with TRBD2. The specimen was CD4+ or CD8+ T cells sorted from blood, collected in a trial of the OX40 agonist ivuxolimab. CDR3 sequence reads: CASSLAGGSFNEQYF. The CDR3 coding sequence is TGTGCCAGCAGCTTAGCGGGCGGGAGTTTCAACGAGCAGTACTTC.